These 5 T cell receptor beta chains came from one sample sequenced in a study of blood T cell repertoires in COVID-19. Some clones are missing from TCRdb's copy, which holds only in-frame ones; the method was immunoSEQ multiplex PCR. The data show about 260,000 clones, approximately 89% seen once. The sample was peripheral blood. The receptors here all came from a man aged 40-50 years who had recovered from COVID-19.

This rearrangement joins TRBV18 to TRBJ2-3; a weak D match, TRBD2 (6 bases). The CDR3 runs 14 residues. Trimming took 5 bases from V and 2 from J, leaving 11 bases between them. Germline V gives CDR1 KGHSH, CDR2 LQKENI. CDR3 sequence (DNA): TGTGCCAGCTCAAGGGACTTACTCACAGATACGCAGTATTTT. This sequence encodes CASSRDLLTDTQYF.

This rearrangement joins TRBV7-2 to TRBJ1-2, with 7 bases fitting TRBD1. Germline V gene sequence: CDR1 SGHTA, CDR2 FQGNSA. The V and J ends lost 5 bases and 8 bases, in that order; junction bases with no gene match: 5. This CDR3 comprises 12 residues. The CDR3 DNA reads TGTGCCAGCAGCCAACAGGGGAGGGGCTACACCTTC. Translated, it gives CASSQQGRGYTF.

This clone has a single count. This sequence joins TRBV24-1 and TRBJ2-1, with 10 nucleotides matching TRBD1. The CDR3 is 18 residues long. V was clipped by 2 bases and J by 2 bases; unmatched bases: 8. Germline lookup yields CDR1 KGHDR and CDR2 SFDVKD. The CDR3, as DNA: TGTGCCACCAGTGATTCTGGGTCAGGACAGGGGGCCTACAATGAGCAGTTCTTC. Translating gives CATSDSGSGQGAYNEQFF.

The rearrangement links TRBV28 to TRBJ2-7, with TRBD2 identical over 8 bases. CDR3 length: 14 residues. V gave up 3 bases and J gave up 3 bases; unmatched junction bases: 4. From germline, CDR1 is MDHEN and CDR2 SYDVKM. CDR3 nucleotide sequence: TGTGCCAGCAGTTTCGGGACTAGACTCTACGAGCAGTACTTC. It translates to CASSFGTRLYEQYF.

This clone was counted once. The CDR3 sequence: CASSEEQVREQYF. DNA of the CDR3: TGTGCCAGCAGTGAAGAACAGGTCCGGGAGCAGTACTTC. The chain recombines TRBV2 with TRBJ2-7; D is perhaps TRBD1 (5 bases). The germline CDR1 and CDR2 sequences are SNHLY and FYNNEI. There are 13 residues in the CDR3. Trimming pared 1 base from V and 7 bases from J, leaving 11 bases between.